A selection of T cell receptor beta chains follows, all from one sample in a study of T cell changes during pregnancy in multiple sclerosis. This table comes from immunoSEQ multiplex PCR, and its TCRdb copy is limited to in-frame clones, with some not included. The sample lists fewer than 65,000 clones; roughly 94% were seen once. This sample comprised CD4+ T cells from peripheral blood mononuclear cells, obtained in the third trimester of pregnancy. These receptors originate from a female donor with multiple sclerosis, enrolled in a pregnancy study. CDR3s include the opening cysteine and the closing phenylalanine or tryptophan. The order of the fields is V gene, J gene, clone size, D gene, CDR3 DNA, CDR3 protein. A D gene is named only where the DNA matches it firmly. Expanded clones get a size class; other rows say once, few or many, or leave the size out.

V: TRBV29-1
J: TRBJ1-3
size: NA
D: NA
DNA: TGCAGCGTTATCGAGCAGGCCTCTGGAAACACCATATATTTT
CDR3: CSVIEQASGNTIYF

V: TRBV9
J: TRBJ1-5
size: NA
D: NA
DNA: TGTGCCAGCAGCCCCCTGGGAGGTTCGCGAGAGCCCCAGCATTTT
CDR3: CASSPLGGSREPQHF

V: TRBV27
J: TRBJ1-6
size: NA
D: NA
DNA: TGTGCCAGCAGTTTAGGGAGCTCCTATAATTCACCCCTCCACTTT
CDR3: CASSLGSSYNSPLHF

V: TRBV4-3
J: TRBJ1-2
size: NA
D: NA
DNA: TGCGCCAGCAGCCTCGGGACATTCTATGGCTACACCTTC
CDR3: CASSLGTFYGYTF

V: TRBV11-3
J: TRBJ2-1
size: NA
D: NA
DNA: TGTGCCAGCAGCTTAGCTGGACTACCCTCCTACAATGAGCAGTTCTTC
CDR3: CASSLAGLPSYNEQFF

V: TRBV16
J: TRBJ1-2
size: few
D: NA
DNA: TGTGCCAGCAGCCAATCGGCCAGTGGTAACTATGGCTACACCTTC
CDR3: CASSQSASGNYGYTF

V: TRBV6-1
J: TRBJ1-1
size: NA
D: TRBD1
DNA: TGTGCCAGCAGTGAACCTGGACAGGGTCCGGCTTTCTTT
CDR3: CASSEPGQGPAFF

V: TRBV27
J: TRBJ2-3
size: NA
D: TRBD1
DNA: TGTGCCAGCAGTCTCCAGGACAGGGTGAATACGCAGTATTTT
CDR3: CASSLQDRVNTQYF

V: TRBV19
J: TRBJ2-1
size: NA
D: TRBD2
DNA: TGTGCCAGTAGTATAGTCGAGACTAGCGGGAGACGTAGTAATGAGCAGTTCTTC
CDR3: CASSIVETSGRRSNEQFF

V: TRBV5-5
J: TRBJ2-1
size: NA
D: TRBD1
DNA: TGTGCCAGCAGTTTATATACAGGGGGGTCCTACAATGAGCAGTTCTTC
CDR3: CASSLYTGGSYNEQFF

V: TRBV9
J: TRBJ2-2
size: NA
D: NA
DNA: TGTGCCAGCAGCGTAGACGGGGTAACCGGGGAGCTGTTTTTT
CDR3: CASSVDGVTGELFF

V: TRBV11-3
J: TRBJ1-1
size: NA
D: NA
DNA: TGTGCCAGCAGCCTCCAACCGGGAGAGGAAGCTTTCTTT
CDR3: CASSLQPGEEAFF

V: TRBV7-2
J: TRBJ1-3
size: NA
D: TRBD1
DNA: TGTGCCAGCAGCTCCCAGGGGGCTCCTGGAAACACCATATATTTT
CDR3: CASSSQGAPGNTIYF

V: TRBV28
J: TRBJ2-6
size: NA
D: NA
DNA: TGTGCCAGCAGCAACCGGGGACACCTCTCTGGGGCCAACGTCCTGACTTTC
CDR3: CASSNRGHLSGANVLTF

V: TRBV29-1
J: TRBJ2-7
size: few
D: NA
DNA: TGCAGCGTTGAACGGCAGGGAAGTGGCGAGCAGTACTTC
CDR3: CSVERQGSGEQYF

V: TRBV6-6
J: TRBJ2-5
size: NA
D: NA
DNA: TGTGCCAGCAGGACCGGACAGGGAGGGGGCGAGACCCAGTACTTC
CDR3: CASRTGQGGGETQYF

V: TRBV11-3
J: TRBJ1-4
size: NA
D: TRBD1
DNA: TGTGCCAGCAGCTCCATCACAGGGGGAATAACTAATGAAAAACTGTTTTTT
CDR3: CASSSITGGITNEKLFF

V: TRBV29-1
J: TRBJ2-4
size: once
D: NA
DNA: TGCAGCGTTGAAATTGTTATAGGGGTAAACATTCAGTACTTC
CDR3: CSVEIVIGVNIQYF

V: TRBV7-2
J: TRBJ2-7
size: NA
D: NA
DNA: TGTGCCAGCAGCCCACGAGCGGGCGAGCAGTACTTC
CDR3: CASSPRAGEQYF

V: TRBV6-1
J: TRBJ2-6
size: NA
D: TRBD1
DNA: TGTGCCAGCAATAACAGGGGCTCTGGGGCCAACGTCCTGACTTTC
CDR3: CASNNRGSGANVLTF

V: TRBV6-1
J: TRBJ1-6
size: NA
D: NA
DNA: TGTGCCAGTAGGAGGGTGGTGGATTCACCCCTCCACTTT
CDR3: CASRRVVDSPLHF

V: TRBV5-6
J: TRBJ2-6
size: NA
D: TRBD1
DNA: TGTGCCAGCAGCTTGGGGACAGGGCCGTACAGGGCCAACGTCCTGACTTTC
CDR3: CASSLGTGPYRANVLTF

V: TRBV18
J: TRBJ2-5
size: NA
D: TRBD1
DNA: TGTGCCAGCTCATTCCAAAAGGACAGGCAAGAGACCCAGTACTTC
CDR3: CASSFQKDRQETQYF

V: TRBV11-3
J: TRBJ2-1
size: NA
D: TRBD2
DNA: TGTGCCAGCAGCTTAGGACTAGCGGGGAAATACAATGAGCAGTTCTTC
CDR3: CASSLGLAGKYNEQFF

V: TRBV18
J: TRBJ1-2
size: NA
D: NA
DNA: TGTGCCAGCTCAGATAATCCCACAGGGATTTATGGCTACACCTTC
CDR3: CASSDNPTGIYGYTF

V: TRBV19
J: TRBJ2-7
size: NA
D: TRBD1
DNA: TGTGCCAGTAAAGCGGGACAGGGCGACGAGCAGTACTTC
CDR3: CASKAGQGDEQYF

V: TRBV9
J: TRBJ1-1
size: NA
D: NA
DNA: TGTGCCAGCAGCGTGGGCAGGGGTGCCACTGAAGCTTTCTTT
CDR3: CASSVGRGATEAFF

V: TRBV5-4
J: TRBJ2-3
size: NA
D: NA
DNA: TGTGCCAGCAGCTTGGAGCGGTACACAGATACGCAGTATTTT
CDR3: CASSLERYTDTQYF

V: TRBV27
J: TRBJ2-1
size: NA
D: TRBD2
DNA: TGTGCCAGCAGTTTATTTCTCCTAGCGGGAGGAGGGAATGAGCAGTTCTTC
CDR3: CASSLFLLAGGGNEQFF

V: TRBV11-2
J: TRBJ2-5
size: NA
D: NA
DNA: TGTGCCAGCAGCCCTGAGGGCCAACAGTACTTC
CDR3: CASSPEGQQYF

V: TRBV11-1
J: TRBJ2-7
size: NA
D: TRBD2
DNA: TGTGCCAGCAGCTCCCGATCGAGCGGGAGCTCCTACGAGCAGTACTTC
CDR3: CASSSRSSGSSYEQYF

V: TRBV5-4
J: TRBJ2-1
size: NA
D: TRBD1
DNA: TGTGCCAGCAGCTCAGTTGCCACGCGGGACAGGGAGAATCCCTACAATGAGCAGTTCTTC
CDR3: CASSSVATRDRENPYNEQFF

V: TRBV30
J: TRBJ1-2
size: NA
D: TRBD1
DNA: TGTGCCTGGAGTCCGGGACAGGGGGCAGGGGGCTACACCTTC
CDR3: CAWSPGQGAGGYTF

V: TRBV5-5
J: TRBJ2-1
size: NA
D: NA
DNA: TGTGCCAGCAGCTTGGTTCTTGCGAATGAGCAGTTCTTC
CDR3: CASSLVLANEQFF

V: TRBV29-1
J: TRBJ1-1
size: NA
D: TRBD1
DNA: TGCAGCGTTGAAATAACAGGGGAAAGGGGAACTGAAGCTTTCTTT
CDR3: CSVEITGERGTEAFF

V: TRBV28
J: TRBJ2-3
size: once
D: TRBD2
DNA: TGTGCCAGCAGGAATGAATACGACGGGACTAGCGGGAGGGGAACAGATACGCAGTATTTT
CDR3: CASRNEYDGTSGRGTDTQYF

V: TRBV7-9
J: TRBJ2-3
size: NA
D: TRBD2
DNA: TGTGCCAGCAGCTTAGCCCCGGGGGGGGGCGCTAGCACAGATACGCAGTATTTT
CDR3: CASSLAPGGGASTDTQYF

V: TRBV5-4
J: TRBJ1-3
size: NA
D: NA
DNA: TGTGCCAGCAGGGCCTTCTCTGGAAACACCATATATTTT
CDR3: CASRAFSGNTIYF

V: TRBV29-1
J: TRBJ2-7
size: NA
D: NA
DNA: TGCAGCGCCCGGAGTAGCTACGAGCAGTACTTC
CDR3: CSARSSYEQYF

V: TRBV11-3
J: TRBJ2-5
size: NA
D: NA
DNA: TGTGCCAGCAGCTTCACCGGGTCCCAAGAGACCCAGTACTTC
CDR3: CASSFTGSQETQYF